This T cell receptor (beta chain) was captured in a study of CD8 T cells in ankylosing spondylitis. Study-wide results and caveats: Certain motif variants had earlier appeared in reactive arthritis synovial fluid and blood. A TCR beta motif of fewer than ten highly homologous variants seemed to mark ankylosing spondylitis blood.

This clonotype was seen more than once but under ten times. What it recognizes is unknown. The CDR3 is 14 amino acids. Per germline, CDR1 SEHNR and CDR2 FQNEAQ (reference sequence). The V end lost 1 base, the J end lost 3 bases, and 9 bases lay between the germline ends. Quantitative barcoded 5'-RACE was used to prepare TCR beta libraries. TCRdb used MiXCR to reprocess the 5' RACE reads, holding one entry per CDR3 protein. The data contain around 340,000 distinct CDR3 sequences, under 15% of them singletons. Material: blood, either unsorted or a sorted T cell fraction (not recorded which). The chain employs TRBV7-9 and TRBJ1-1; D perhaps matches TRBD1 (6 bases). The source of this sequence is a male donor with ankylosing spondylitis or in good health (not recorded which). CDR3 in amino acids: CASSLEGGYTEAFF. CDR3 sequence (DNA): TGTGCCAGCAGCTTAGAAGGGGGTTACACTGAAGCTTTCTTT.